This T cell receptor (beta chain) was recorded in a study of cytomegalovirus exposure and HLA in healthy donors. Researchers ran the PCR with 60 Vbeta and 13 Jbeta primers. Per the original data handling: Roughly 11 million of the approximately 80 million unique TCR beta chains counted in a later analysis were shared. Clones were read by immunoSEQ multiplex PCR, and TCRdb kept only the in-frame ones, dropping some. V and J calls and clone size are as listed in that table; D and trimming were resolved from the DNA. The sample includes about 120,000 clones, around three quarters of them seen just once. Donors sampled were nominally healthy, though unrecorded immune exposures were likely. The length of the CDR3 is 18 residues. CDR1 and CDR2 (germline): LNHDA, SQIVND (reference sequence). V was pared by 3 bases and J by 2 bases, with 19 bases between.

Sequencing was done on a sample of PBMCs. This sequence was found in a man aged 25-40 years in good health and CMV-seropositive. This chain connects TRBV19 to TRBJ2-2; TRBD2 might be the D (6 bases). CDR3 DNA: TGTGCCAGTAGTATGGGACTTCGGGGAAGGGGAAACACCGGGGAGCTGTTTTTT. Translating gives CASSMGLRGRGNTGELFF.